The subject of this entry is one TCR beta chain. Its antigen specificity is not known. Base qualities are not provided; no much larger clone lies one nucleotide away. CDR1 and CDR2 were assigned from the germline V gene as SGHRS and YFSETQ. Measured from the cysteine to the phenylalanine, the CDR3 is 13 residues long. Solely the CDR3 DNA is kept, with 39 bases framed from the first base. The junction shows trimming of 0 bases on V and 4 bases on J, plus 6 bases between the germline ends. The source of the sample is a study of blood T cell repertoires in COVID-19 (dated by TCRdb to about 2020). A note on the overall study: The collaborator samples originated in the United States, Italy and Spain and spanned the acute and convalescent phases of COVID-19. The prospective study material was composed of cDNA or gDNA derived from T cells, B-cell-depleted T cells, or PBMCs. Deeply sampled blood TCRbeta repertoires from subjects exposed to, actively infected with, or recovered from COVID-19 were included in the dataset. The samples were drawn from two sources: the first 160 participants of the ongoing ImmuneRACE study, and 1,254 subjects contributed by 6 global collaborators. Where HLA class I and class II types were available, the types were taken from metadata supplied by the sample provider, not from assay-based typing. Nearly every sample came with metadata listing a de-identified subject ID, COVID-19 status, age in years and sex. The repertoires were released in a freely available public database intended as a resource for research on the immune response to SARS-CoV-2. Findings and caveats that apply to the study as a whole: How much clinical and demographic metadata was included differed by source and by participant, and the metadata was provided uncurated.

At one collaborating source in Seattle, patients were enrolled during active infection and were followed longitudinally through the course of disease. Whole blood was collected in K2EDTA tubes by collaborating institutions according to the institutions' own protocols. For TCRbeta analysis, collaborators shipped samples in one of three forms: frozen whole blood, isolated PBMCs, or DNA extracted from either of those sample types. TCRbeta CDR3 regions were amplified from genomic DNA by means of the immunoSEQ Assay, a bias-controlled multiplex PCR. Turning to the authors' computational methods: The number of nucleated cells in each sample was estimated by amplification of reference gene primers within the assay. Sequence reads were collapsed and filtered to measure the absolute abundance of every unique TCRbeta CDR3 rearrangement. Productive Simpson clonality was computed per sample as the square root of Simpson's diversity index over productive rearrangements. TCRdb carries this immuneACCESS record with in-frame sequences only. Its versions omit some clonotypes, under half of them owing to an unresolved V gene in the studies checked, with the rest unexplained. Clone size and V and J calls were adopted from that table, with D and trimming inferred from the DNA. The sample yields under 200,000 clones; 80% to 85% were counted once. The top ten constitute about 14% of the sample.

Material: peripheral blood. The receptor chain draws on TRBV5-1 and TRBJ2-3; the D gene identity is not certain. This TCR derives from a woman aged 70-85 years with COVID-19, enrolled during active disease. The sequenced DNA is TGCGCCAGCAGCTTGGAAGCCGCAGATACGCAGTATTTT. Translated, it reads CASSLEAADTQYF. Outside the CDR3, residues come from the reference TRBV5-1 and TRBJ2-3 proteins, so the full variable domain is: KAGVTQTPRYLIKTRGQQVTLSCSPISGHRSVSWYQQTPGQGLQFLFEYFSETQRNKGNFPGRFSGRQFSNSRSEMNVSTLELGDSALYLCASSLEAADTQYFGPGTRLTVL.